The source of this T cell receptor (beta chain) is a study of T-cell reconstitution after alpha-beta-depleted transplantation in children. The TCRbeta library was prepared with unique molecular identifiers. TCRdb analysed the PCR reads with MiXCR anew, one entry per CDR3 protein. The data hold some 280,000 distinct CDR3 sequences, with 9.9% observed a single time. This clonotype was seen many times. The CDR3 has 16 residues. V dropped 3 bases and J dropped 7 bases, with 18 bases sitting between them. The receptor comes from a human donor who donated a stem cell graft to a child with SCID. This chain joins TRBV12-3 or TRBV12-4 and TRBJ1-4; D is possibly TRBD1 (5 bases). The material was PBMCs from the stem cell graft donor, obtained from the stem cell graft. As DNA, the CDR3 is TGTGCCAGCAGTTTTAAACGTCCCAGGGTTTTTGAAAAACTGTTTTTT. Residues: CASSFKRPRVFEKLFF.